This TCR beta chain is drawn from a study of blood T cell repertoires in COVID-19. Study-wide context: Samples representing acute and convalescent COVID-19 were sourced from the United States, Italy and Spain. Sources were T cells, B-cell-depleted T cells, or PBMCs; the material itself was cDNA or gDNA.

Original handling: Reference gene primers were amplified, and this amplification served to estimate nucleated cell counts. Libraries were prepared by immunoSEQ multiplex PCR; TCRdb keeps only in-frame clonotypes and omits some of them. That table supplies the V and J calls and clone size; D and trimming were determined from the DNA. The sample shows tens of thousands of clones, about 80% of them seen only once. CDR3 length equals 14 residues. With V trimmed by 3 bases and J by 8 bases, 8 bases remained unmatched. Germline V gene lookup returns CDR1 GTSNPN and CDR2 SVGIG (reference sequence). The rearrangement uses TRBV30 and TRBJ2-5; 11 bases are a match to TRBD2. Material: peripheral blood. This sequence was found in a human donor in a cohort sampled during active COVID-19. The CDR3 DNA is TGTGCCTGGAGCCCCCCGGGACTAGCGGTTACCCAGTACTTC. It encodes CAWSPPGLAVTQYF.